The clone carrying this TCR beta chain was seen only once. As yet, its antigen is unknown. This could be a read error, since a much larger clone is one nucleotide away. The sample originates from a study of blood T cells in healthy people across ages. Findings and caveats of the study: PBMCs went unsorted, and a conclusive naive versus antigen-experienced comparison was therefore prevented. Fewer expanded clones and more diversity marked long-lived versus aged donors.

The CDR3 is 14 residues long. V dropped 6 bases and J dropped 5; count of bases not matched to a gene: 9. CDR1 is MNHEY and CDR2 is SVGAGI in the germline V gene. No fewer than 5.5 micrograms of total RNA were isolated from every sample. Primed by a sample-barcoded 5' primer and a J-beta primer mix, a second PCR proceeded for 7 to 11 cycles. Each of the cDNA molecules was tagged by a template-switch adaptor with 12 random nucleotides. Each CDR3 protein gets one entry after TCRdb re-called the 5' RACE reads with MiXCR. The sample records 590,000 or so distinct CDR3 sequences, around 31% being singletons.

The clonotype comes from a woman older than 75 in good health. The specimen was blood. The rearrangement joins TRBV6-5 to TRBJ2-7, with 8 bases matching TRBD1. CDR3: CASRADRVGDEQYF. The CDR3 DNA reads as TGTGCCAGCAGGGCGGACAGGGTTGGCGACGAGCAGTACTTC.